These 26 T cell receptor beta chains came from one sample sequenced in a study of T cell responses to AZD1222 COVID-19 vaccine. Using immunoSEQ multiplex PCR, the repertoire was profiled, and TCRdb retains in-frame clones only, with some absent. The top ten clones hold 1.5% to 2% of a sample with under 150,000 clones, roughly 91% of them seen once. This sample comprised peripheral blood, obtained on day 0 of AZD1222 vaccination. The receptors were sampled from an adult in good health.

This chain links TRBV7-2 with TRBJ1-2; possible D gene TRBD1, 5 bases. Germline V gene sequence: CDR1 SGHTA, CDR2 FQGNSA. V lost 6 bases and J 4 bases, leaving 18 bases between the germline ends. The CDR3 extends over 15 amino acids. The chain's CDR3 is CASRNPGGLIYGYTF. The CDR3 DNA sequence: TGTGCCAGCAGAAACCCGGGGGGGTTGATCTATGGCTACACCTTC.

A word on this clone: This same CDR3 is encoded by further DNA sequences in the sample. The chain uses TRBV4-1 and TRBJ1-1; a possible D gene is TRBD1 (6 bases). This CDR3 has 13 amino acids. The germline V gene has CDR1 MGHRA and CDR2 YSYEKL. Between the trimmed V and J ends, which lost 4 bases and 4 bases, there was a span of 10 bases. The CDR3: CASSRGASTEAFF. Here the CDR3 DNA reads TGCGCCAGCAGCCGGGGGGCGAGCACTGAAGCTTTCTTT.

This clone showed up just once. This chain joins TRBV19 and TRBJ1-3; 7 nucleotides agree with TRBD1. There are 14 residues in the CDR3. CDR1 and CDR2 (germline): LNHDA, SQIVND (reference sequence). Trimming at V came to 10 bases and at J to 2 bases, leaving 8 bases not matched to a gene. The CDR3 here is CATSTGLAGNTIYF. The CDR3 DNA is TGTGCCACCTCGACAGGGTTGGCTGGAAACACCATATATTTT. Variable domain in full (rest from reference TRBV19 and TRBJ1-3): DGGITQSPKYLFRKEGQNVTLSCEQNLNHDAMYWYRQDPGQGLRLIYYSQIVNDFQKGDIAEGYSVSREKKESFPLTVTSAQKNPTAFYLCATSTGLAGNTIYFGEGSWLTVV.

The V gene is TRBV6-1, the J gene TRBJ1-1; D not resolved. The CDR3 extends over 14 amino acids. Trimming stripped 2 bases from V and 4 bases from J, with 11 bases between. Germline loops: CDR1 MNHNS, CDR2 SASEGT. The chain's CDR3 is CASSELGRATEAFF. Here the CDR3 DNA reads TGTGCCAGCAGTGAATTGGGTCGCGCCACTGAAGCTTTCTTT.

This clone was seen a few times. Mismatch with germline at one junction end may stem from a read error. V usage is TRBV19 and J usage is TRBJ1-2; D remains ambiguous. There are 12 residues in the CDR3. Germline V lookup: CDR1 LNHDA, CDR2 SQIVND (reference sequence). CDR3 bases: TGTGCCAGTAGTCCGCAGCCAATCAGTTACATCTTC. The encoded protein is CASSPQPISYIF.

The chain joins TRBV5-1 to TRBJ1-6; D gene unclear. Trimming left V 0 bases short and J 7 bases short, with 11 bases between. Germline values: CDR1 SGHRS, CDR2 YFSETQ. CDR3 length equals 15 residues. CDR3 residues: CASSLGGAVNSPLHF. The CDR3 DNA follows: TGCGCCAGCAGCTTGGGGGGTGCGGTCAATTCACCCCTCCACTTT.

In its sample, this clone was seen once. The chain links TRBV7-8 to TRBJ2-6; D uncertain. Germline CDR1 is SGHVS and CDR2 is FQNEAQ. Trimming stripped 5 bases from V and 4 bases from J, with 12 bases between. The CDR3 loop spans 15 amino acids. The CDR3 spells CASSVDLSGANVLTF. For the CDR3, the DNA is TGTGCCAGCAGCGTTGATCTTAGCGGGGCCAACGTCCTGACTTTC.

The rearrangement joins TRBV5-1 to TRBJ1-1; D not certain. CDR3 length: 14 residues. Deletions cut 0 bases from V and 4 bases from J, with 10 bases between. CDR1 SGHRS and CDR2 YFSETQ come from the germline V gene. CDR3 bases: TGCGCCAGCAGCTTGGCTGGGTTACTCACTGAAGCTTTCTTT. This translates into CASSLAGLLTEAFF.

This chain connects TRBV6-1 to TRBJ1-6; TRBD1 is a possible D gene (6 bases). With 5 bases removed from V and 11 bases from J, the gap between germline ends came to 13 bases. This CDR3 has 13 amino acids. CDR1 is MNHNS and CDR2 is SASEGT in the germline V gene. The CDR3 DNA sequence: TGTGCCAGCAGTAACAGGGCGTCGCCACCCCTCCACTTT. Translated: CASSNRASPPLHF.

The rearrangement links TRBV11-3 to TRBJ2-3; D not certain. The germline V gene has CDR1 SGHNT and CDR2 YENEEA. CDR3 length: 14 residues. V lost 5 bases to trimming and J lost 2 bases, with 11 bases between them. CDR3: CASSPYQNTDTQYF. CDR3 nucleotide sequence: TGTGCCAGCAGCCCATACCAAAACACAGATACGCAGTATTTT.

The chain recombines TRBV6-5 with TRBJ1-4; 9 nucleotides align to TRBD1. V dropped 7 bases and J dropped 7; count of bases not matched to a gene: 10. Germline CDR1 MNHEY, CDR2 SVGAGI. CDR3 length: 15 amino acids. The CDR3 loop reads CASNVHRGQSEKLFF. CDR3 nucleotides: TGTGCCAGCAACGTACACAGGGGGCAGAGTGAAAAACTGTTTTTT.

The chain links TRBV7-9 to TRBJ2-6; D is undetermined. In germline, CDR1 is SEHNR, CDR2 FQNEAQ (reference sequence). V lost 6 bases, J lost 0 bases, and 9 bases lay in between. The CDR3 has 15 residues. The CDR3 region has the DNA TGTGCCAGCAGTTTCGCATCCTCTGGGGCCAACGTCCTGACTTTC. Translation: CASSFASSGANVLTF.

This chain links TRBV6-5 with TRBJ1-1; 10 nucleotides match TRBD1. V was clipped by 2 bases and J by 14 bases; unmatched bases: 8. CDR1 is MNHEY, CDR2 SVGAGI, per germline. The CDR3 has 13 residues. CDR3 amino acids: CASSYPGTGEEFF. CDR3 bases: TGTGCCAGCAGTTACCCCGGGACAGGGGAAGAGTTCTTT.

CDR3 nucleotides: TGCGCCAGCAGCCAAGAAGGACAGGGTATTCCTCAGCCCCAGCATTTT. This sequence encodes CASSQEGQGIPQPQHF. The chain uses TRBV4-1 and TRBJ1-5; 8 bases are shared with TRBD1. The germline V gene has CDR1 MGHRA and CDR2 YSYEKL. The CDR3 contains 16 residues. Losses at the gene ends were 0 bases for V and 6 bases for J; bases not matched to a gene: 7.

The chain has TRBV19 and TRBJ1-1; D call uncertain. The germline V gene has CDR1 LNHDA and CDR2 SQIVND (reference sequence). Deletions cut 7 bases from V and 3 bases from J, with 12 bases between. The CDR3 runs 13 residues. The CDR3, as DNA: TGTGCCAGTAAGGCCCAGAGGGACACTGAAGCTTTCTTT. This encodes CASKAQRDTEAFF.

The chain couples TRBV4-2 to TRBJ1-1; maybe TRBD1 (5 bases). This CDR3 has 16 amino acids. Trimming shortened V by 0 bases and J by 6 bases, and 17 bases separated the two germline ends. Looked up from germline, CDR1 is LGHNA and CDR2 is YNFKEQ. CDR3 protein: CASSQEQDRTRAEAFF. In DNA, the CDR3 is TGTGCCAGCAGCCAAGAACAGGACCGAACGAGGGCTGAAGCTTTCTTT.

V gene TRBV5-1 combines with J gene TRBJ1-3, with D unclear. CDR3 length equals 15 residues. V was trimmed by 0 bases and J by 1 base, leaving 8 bases between them. CDR1 SGHRS and CDR2 YFSETQ come from the germline V gene. The CDR3 here is CASSLDSYSGNTIYF. The CDR3 region has the DNA TGCGCCAGCAGCTTGGACAGCTATTCTGGAAACACCATATATTTT.

The chain couples TRBV4-1 to TRBJ1-2, with a possible D match to TRBD1 (6 bases). This CDR3 spans 15 amino acids. The germline V and J ends were trimmed by 0 bases and 4 bases, with 12 bases remaining between them. Germline values: CDR1 MGHRA, CDR2 YSYEKL. CDR3 amino acids: CASSQDAGGPYGYTF. The CDR3, as DNA: TGCGCCAGCAGCCAAGACGCCGGGGGCCCCTATGGCTACACCTTC.

This chain joins TRBV6-5 and TRBJ2-7; 9 bases line up with TRBD1. With 0 bases clipped from V and 5 bases from J, the junction kept 8 bases outside the gene matches. Germline V gene sequence: CDR1 MNHEY, CDR2 SVGAGI. The CDR3 is 16 amino acids. CDR3 protein: CASSYSKGQGVNEQYF. CDR3 in DNA: TGTGCCAGCAGTTACTCGAAGGGACAGGGCGTCAACGAGCAGTACTTC.

This clone was detected only once. V usage is TRBV7-2 and J usage is TRBJ2-3; D not certain. V lost 6 bases and J lost 0, with 7 bases in between. This CDR3 has 13 residues. Germline assignment: CDR1 SGHTA and CDR2 FQGNSA. In DNA, the CDR3 is TGTGCCAGCAGTCGGCCTAGCACAGATACGCAGTATTTT. Translating it yields CASSRPSTDTQYF.

The genes are TRBV4-1 and TRBJ2-1; D unresolved. V was shortened by 3 bases and J by 1 base, with 7 bases between the two germline ends. Germline V gene lookup returns CDR1 MGHRA and CDR2 YSYEKL. The CDR3 spans 14 residues. In nucleotides, the CDR3 is TGCGCCAGCAGCCAGTCTAGGTCCTACAATGAGCAGTTCTTC. Its protein product is CASSQSRSYNEQFF.

This sequence joins TRBV7-6 and TRBJ1-2; the D gene is possibly TRBD1 (5 bases). Trimming took 1 base from V and 8 from J, leaving 26 bases between them. The CDR3 extends over 18 amino acids. Germline loops: CDR1 SGHVS, CDR2 FNYEAQ. The CDR3 here is CASSLESGTGAKKGGYTF. The CDR3 region has the DNA TGTGCCAGCAGCTTAGAAAGCGGAACCGGGGCAAAAAAGGGCGGCTACACCTTC.

This clone was recorded once. V is TRBV7-6 and J is TRBJ1-5; 7 bases line up with TRBD1. Germline V gene data show CDR1 as SGHVS and CDR2 as FNYEAQ. The CDR3 is 15 amino acids. After removal of 4 bases from V and 4 bases from J, the junction contained 7 bases not matched to a gene. CDR3: CASSSSTGNNQPQHF. As DNA, the CDR3 is TGTGCCAGCAGCTCTTCGACAGGGAATAATCAGCCCCAGCATTTT.

The rearrangement uses TRBV4-2 and TRBJ1-1; D might be TRBD1 (5 bases). This CDR3 contains 14 residues. Trimming pared 4 bases from V and 0 bases from J, leaving 9 bases between. Germline CDR1 is LGHNA and CDR2 is YNFKEQ. CDR3 coding DNA: TGTGCCAGCAGCCCCGCAGGGATGAACACTGAAGCTTTCTTT. This sequence encodes CASSPAGMNTEAFF.

The genes are TRBV12-3 or TRBV12-4 and TRBJ2-1; tentative D call: TRBD1 (5 bases). This CDR3 comprises 13 residues. V was clipped by 7 bases and J by 4 bases, with 11 bases between them. This chain's CDR3 is CASTPDSYNEQFF. The CDR3 coding sequence is TGTGCCAGCACCCCAGACAGTTACAATGAGCAGTTCTTC.

This chain connects TRBV5-5 to TRBJ2-1; 7 bases agree with TRBD1. Per germline, CDR1 SGHKS and CDR2 YYEKEE (reference sequence). Losses at the gene ends were 3 bases for V and 0 bases for J; bases not matched to a gene: 12. The CDR3 sequence is 18 residues long. CDR3 DNA sequence: TGTGCCAGCAGCTCGTTGTCCGGGACAGAAAGCTCCTACAATGAGCAGTTCTTC. Amino acids: CASSSLSGTESSYNEQFF.